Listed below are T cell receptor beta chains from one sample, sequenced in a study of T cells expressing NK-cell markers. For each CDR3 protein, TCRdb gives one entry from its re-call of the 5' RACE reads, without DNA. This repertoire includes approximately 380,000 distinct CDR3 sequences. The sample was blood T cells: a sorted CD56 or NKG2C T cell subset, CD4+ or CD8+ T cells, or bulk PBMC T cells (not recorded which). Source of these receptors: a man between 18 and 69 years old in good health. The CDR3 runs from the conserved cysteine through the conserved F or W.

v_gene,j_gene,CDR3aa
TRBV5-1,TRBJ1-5,CASSPLPDHSNQPQHF
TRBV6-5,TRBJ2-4,CASSYRQGGIQYF
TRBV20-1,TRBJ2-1,CSATPLLAGGRNEQFF
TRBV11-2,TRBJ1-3,CASSRTDRSTYSGNTIYF
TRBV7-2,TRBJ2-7,CASSLNGEQYF
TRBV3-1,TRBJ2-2,CASSRAGTVTGELFF
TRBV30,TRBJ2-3,CAWRTTTGPSTDTQYF
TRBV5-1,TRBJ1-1,CASSPVLRDRNTEAFF
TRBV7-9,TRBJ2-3,CASRLTGDTQYF
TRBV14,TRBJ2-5,CASSQPDRPPQEAPQYF